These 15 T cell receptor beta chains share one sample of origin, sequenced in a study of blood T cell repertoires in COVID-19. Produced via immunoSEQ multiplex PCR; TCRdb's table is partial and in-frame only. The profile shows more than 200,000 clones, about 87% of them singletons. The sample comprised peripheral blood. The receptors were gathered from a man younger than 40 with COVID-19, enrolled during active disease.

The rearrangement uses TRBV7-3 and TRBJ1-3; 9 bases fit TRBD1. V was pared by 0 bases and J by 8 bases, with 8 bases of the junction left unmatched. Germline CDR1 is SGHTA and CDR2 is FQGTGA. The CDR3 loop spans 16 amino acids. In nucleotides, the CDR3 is TGTGCCAGCAGCTTAACGTCCGGGACAGGGTCGCACACCATATATTTT. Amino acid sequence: CASSLTSGTGSHTIYF.

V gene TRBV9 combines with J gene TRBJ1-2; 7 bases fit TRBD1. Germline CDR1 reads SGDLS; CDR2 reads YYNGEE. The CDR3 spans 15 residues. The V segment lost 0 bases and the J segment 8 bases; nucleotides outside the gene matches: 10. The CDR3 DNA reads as TGTGCCAGCAGCGTAGGAGAATCACAGGGGCGAGGCTACACCTTC. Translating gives CASSVGESQGRGYTF.

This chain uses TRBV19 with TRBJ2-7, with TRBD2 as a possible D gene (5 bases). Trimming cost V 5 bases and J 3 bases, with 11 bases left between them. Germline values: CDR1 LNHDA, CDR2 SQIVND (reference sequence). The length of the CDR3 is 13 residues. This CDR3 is CASSLSGDYEQYF. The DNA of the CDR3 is TGTGCCAGTAGTTTGAGCGGAGACTACGAGCAGTACTTC. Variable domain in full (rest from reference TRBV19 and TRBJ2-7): DGGITQSPKYLFRKEGQNVTLSCEQNLNHDAMYWYRQDPGQGLRLIYYSQIVNDFQKGDIAEGYSVSREKKESFPLTVTSAQKNPTAFYLCASSLSGDYEQYFGPGTRLTVT.

CDR3 amino acids: CASSPMVRVQETQYF. CDR3 in DNA: TGTGCCAGCTCACCAATGGTGCGGGTCCAAGAGACCCAGTACTTC. J is TRBJ2-5 and V is TRBV18, with a tentative D call TRBD2 (5 bases). Germline assignment: CDR1 KGHSH and CDR2 LQKENI. Trimming left V 2 bases short and J 1 base short, with 11 bases between. The CDR3 has 15 residues.

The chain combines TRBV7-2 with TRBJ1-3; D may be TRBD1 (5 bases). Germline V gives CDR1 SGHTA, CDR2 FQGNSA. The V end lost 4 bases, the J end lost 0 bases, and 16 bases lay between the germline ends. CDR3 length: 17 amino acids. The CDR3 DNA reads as TGTGCCAGCAGCTCATCCTGGGGCAGGCCCTCTGGAAACACCATATATTTT. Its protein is CASSSSWGRPSGNTIYF.

CDR3 sequence reads: CASSPWDSSYEQYF. The CDR3 DNA reads TGTGCCAGCAGCCCTTGGGACAGTTCCTACGAGCAGTACTTC. The chain employs TRBV7-2 and TRBJ2-7; 7 bases are a match to TRBD1. The trim removed 5 bases at V and 1 base at J, leaving 5 bases unmatched. The germline CDR1 and CDR2 sequences are SGHTA and FQGNSA. The CDR3 sequence is 14 residues long.

The CDR3 sequence: CASSSRDNYEQYF. The CDR3 bases are TGTGCCAGCAGTTCCCGGGACAACTACGAGCAGTACTTC. The chain is built from TRBV28 and TRBJ2-7, with D maybe TRBD1 (6 bases). The length of the CDR3 is 13 residues. Deletions cut 4 bases from V and 3 bases from J, with 10 bases between. From germline, CDR1 is MDHEN and CDR2 SYDVKM.

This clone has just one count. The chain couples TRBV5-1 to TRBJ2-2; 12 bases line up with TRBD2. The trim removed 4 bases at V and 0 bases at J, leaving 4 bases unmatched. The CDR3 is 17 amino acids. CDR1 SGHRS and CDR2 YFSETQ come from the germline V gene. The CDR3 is CASSLRTSGANTGELFF. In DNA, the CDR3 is TGCGCCAGCAGCCTGAGGACTAGCGGGGCGAACACCGGGGAGCTGTTTTTT.

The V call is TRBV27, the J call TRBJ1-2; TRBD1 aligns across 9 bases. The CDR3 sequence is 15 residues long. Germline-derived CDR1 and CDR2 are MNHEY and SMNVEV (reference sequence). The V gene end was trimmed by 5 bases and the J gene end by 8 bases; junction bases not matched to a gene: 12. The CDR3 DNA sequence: TGTGCCAGCAGTCCGGAAGGATGGACAGGGGTCGGCTACACCTTC. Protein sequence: CASSPEGWTGVGYTF.

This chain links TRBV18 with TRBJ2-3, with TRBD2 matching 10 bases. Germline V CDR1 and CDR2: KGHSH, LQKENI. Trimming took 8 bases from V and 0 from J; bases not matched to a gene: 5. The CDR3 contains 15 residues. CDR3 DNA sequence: TGTGCCAGCGCTCTAGCGGGGGTTAGCACAGATACGCAGTATTTT. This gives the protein CASALAGVSTDTQYF.

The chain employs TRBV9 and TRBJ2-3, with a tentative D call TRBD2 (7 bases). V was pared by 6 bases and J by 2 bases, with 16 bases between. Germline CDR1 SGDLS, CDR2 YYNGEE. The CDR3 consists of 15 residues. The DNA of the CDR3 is TGTGCCAGCACCCCTACGGGGGGACACACAGATACGCAGTATTTT. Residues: CASTPTGGHTDTQYF. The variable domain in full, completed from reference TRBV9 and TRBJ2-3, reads DSGVTQTPKHLITATGQRVTLRCSPRSGDLSVYWYQQSLDQGLQFLIQYYNGEERAKGNILERFSAQQFPDLHSELNLSSLELGDSALYFCASTPTGGHTDTQYFGPGTRLTVL.

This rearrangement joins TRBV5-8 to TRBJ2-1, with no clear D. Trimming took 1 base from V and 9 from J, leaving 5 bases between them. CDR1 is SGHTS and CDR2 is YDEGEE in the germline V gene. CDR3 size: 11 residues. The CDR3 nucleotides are TGTGCCAGCAGCTTGCGTCCTGAGCAGTTCTTC. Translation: CASSLRPEQFF.

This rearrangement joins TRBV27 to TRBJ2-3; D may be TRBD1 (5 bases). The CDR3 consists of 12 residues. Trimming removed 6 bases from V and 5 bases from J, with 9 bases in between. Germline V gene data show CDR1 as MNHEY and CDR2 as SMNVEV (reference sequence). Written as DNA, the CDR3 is TGTGCCAGCAGCCCAAGGGGAGATACGCAGTATTTT. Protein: CASSPRGDTQYF.

DNA of the CDR3: TGTGCCTGGAGTTCCTACGGTAACACCGGGACTTCCAACGGCTACACCTTC. Translated: CAWSSYGNTGTSNGYTF. The gene calls are TRBV30 and TRBJ1-2, with TRBD1 as a possible D gene (5 bases). Germline-derived CDR1 and CDR2 are GTSNPN and SVGIG (reference sequence). Trimming pared 2 bases from V and 8 bases from J, leaving 27 bases between. There are 17 residues in the CDR3.

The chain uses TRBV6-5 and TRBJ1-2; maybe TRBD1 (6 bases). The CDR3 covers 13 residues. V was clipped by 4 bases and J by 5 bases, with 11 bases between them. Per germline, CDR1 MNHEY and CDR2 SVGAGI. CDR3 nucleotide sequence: TGTGCCAGCAGTTTCTCGGGGGCTTATGGCTACACCTTC. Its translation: CASSFSGAYGYTF.